This entry describes one T cell receptor (beta chain). This record belongs to a study of blood T cell repertoires in COVID-19. Study context: Nucleic acid was either cDNA or gDNA, and it came from T cells, B-cell-depleted T cells, or PBMCs.

Trimming left V 6 bases short and J 9 bases short, with 5 bases between. CDR1 is MGHDK and CDR2 is SYGVNS in the germline V gene. There are 10 residues in the CDR3. Measured with immunoSEQ multiplex PCR; TCRdb has only the in-frame clones, and not every one. This repertoire shows roughly 400,000 clones, approximately 89% found once; its top ten account for about 2.1%. Sequenced: peripheral blood. The chain has TRBV25-1 and TRBJ2-2; D uncertain. The receptor's source is a woman in her fifties or sixties with COVID-19, enrolled during active disease. CDR3 coding DNA: TGTGCCAGCAGGGGCTGGGAGCTGTTTTTT. Its translation: CASRGWELFF.